The T cell receptor beta chain under discussion was sequenced for a study of T cell changes during pregnancy in multiple sclerosis. The germline CDR1 and CDR2 sequences are MDHEN and SYDVKM. The CDR3 loop spans 13 amino acids. V was clipped by 8 bases and J by 6 bases; unmatched bases: 8. Here immunoSEQ multiplex PCR was the method, and the copy in TCRdb shows in-frame clones only, minus some. Of some 87,000 clones listed, roughly 92% are singletons. Sequenced material: peripheral blood, taken in the first trimester of pregnancy. The TCR was taken from a female donor with multiple sclerosis, enrolled in a pregnancy study. The chain uses TRBV28 and TRBJ2-3; 7 nucleotides align to TRBD2. In DNA, the CDR3 is TGTGCCAGCGGGTGGGAGGGTGTTGATACGCAGTATTTT. This translates into CASGWEGVDTQYF.